This TCR beta chain appears in the sequencing data of a study of STAT5B mutations in CD4+ large granular lymphocyte leukemia. Findings and limits, study-wide: 8/27 top patient clones versus 2/35 control clones were TRBV06-family. Without putative leukemic clones, patient CD4-sorted repertoires remained more clonal than healthy CD4+ repertoires.

The CDR3 has 14 amino acids. Germline CDR1 SSHAT, CDR2 FNYEAQ (reference sequence). A note on this clone: The target antigen is unknown. One junction end does not reproduce the germline sequence, and a read error may be involved.

Data came from immunoSEQ multiplex PCR; TCRdb stores just in-frame clones and leaves some out. The sample consists of about 48,000 clones, about three quarters of them appearing once. The sequence derives from a human donor in good health. The specimen was CD4+ T cells from blood buffy coats. The chain has TRBV7-7 and TRBJ2-5; D is possibly TRBD1 or TRBD2 (5 bases each). The CDR3 DNA sequence: TGTGCTAGCAGCTTGGGGACCGCCCAAGAGACCCAGTACTTC. This codes for CASSLGTAQETQYF. Supplemented by reference TRBV7-7 and TRBJ2-5, the full variable domain reads GAGVSQSPRYKVTKRGQDVTLRCDPISSHATLYWYQQALGQGPEFLTYFNYEAQPDKSGLPSDRFSAERPEGSISTLTIQRTEQRDSAMYRCASSLGTAQETQYFGPGTRLLVL.